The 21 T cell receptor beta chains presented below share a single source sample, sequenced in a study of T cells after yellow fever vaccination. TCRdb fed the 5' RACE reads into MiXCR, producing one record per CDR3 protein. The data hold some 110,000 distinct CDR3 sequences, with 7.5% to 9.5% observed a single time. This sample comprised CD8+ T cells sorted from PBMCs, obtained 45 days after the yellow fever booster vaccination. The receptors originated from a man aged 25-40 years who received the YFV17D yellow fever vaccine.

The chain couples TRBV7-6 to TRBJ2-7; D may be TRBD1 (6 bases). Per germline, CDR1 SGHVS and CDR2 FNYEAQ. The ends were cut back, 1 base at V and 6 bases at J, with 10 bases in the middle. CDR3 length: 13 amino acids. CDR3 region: CASSLGDTREQYF. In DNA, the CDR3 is TGTGCCAGCAGCTTAGGGGACACCCGCGAGCAGTACTTC. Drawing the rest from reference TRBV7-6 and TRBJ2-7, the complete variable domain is GAGVSQSPRYKVTKRGQDVALRCDPISGHVSLYWYRQALGQGPEFLTYFNYEAQQDKSGLPNDRFSAERPEGSISTLTIQRTEQRDSAMYRCASSLGDTREQYFGPGTRLTVT.

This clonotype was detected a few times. Here the CDR3 DNA reads TGTGCCAGCTCACCACCAGGGGAATATGGCTACACCTTC. This encodes CASSPPGEYGYTF. The V call is TRBV18, the J call TRBJ1-2, with D possibly being TRBD1 (5 bases). Germline values: CDR1 KGHSH, CDR2 LQKENI. The CDR3 length is 13 residues. Trimming removed 0 bases at V and 5 bases at J, with 7 bases between. Using reference TRBV18 and TRBJ1-2 for the parts outside the CDR3, the full variable domain is NAGVMQNPRHLVRRRGQEARLRCSPMKGHSHVYWYRQLPEEGLKFMVYLQKENIIDESGMPKERFSAEFPKEGPSILRIQQVVRGDSAAYFCASSPPGEYGYTFGSGTRLTVV.

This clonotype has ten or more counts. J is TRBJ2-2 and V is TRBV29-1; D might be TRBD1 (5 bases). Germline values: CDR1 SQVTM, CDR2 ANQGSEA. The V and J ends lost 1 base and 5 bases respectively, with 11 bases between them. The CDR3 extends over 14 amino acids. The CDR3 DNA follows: TGCAGCGTTGAAGGTCAGGGTGGGACCGGGGAGCTGTTTTTT. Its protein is CSVEGQGGTGELFF.

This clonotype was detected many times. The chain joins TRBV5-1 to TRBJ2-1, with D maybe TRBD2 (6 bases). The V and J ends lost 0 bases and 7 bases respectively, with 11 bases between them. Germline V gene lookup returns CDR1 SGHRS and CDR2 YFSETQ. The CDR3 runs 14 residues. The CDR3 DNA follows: TGCGCCAGCAGCTTGGCCGATGGGGGGAATGAGCAGTTCTTC. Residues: CASSLADGGNEQFF.

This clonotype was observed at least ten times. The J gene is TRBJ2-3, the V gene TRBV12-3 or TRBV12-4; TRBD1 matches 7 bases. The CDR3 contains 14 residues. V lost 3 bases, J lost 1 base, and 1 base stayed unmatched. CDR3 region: CASSFTGGTDTQYF. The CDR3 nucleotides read TGTGCCAGCAGTTTCACAGGGGGCACAGATACGCAGTATTTT.

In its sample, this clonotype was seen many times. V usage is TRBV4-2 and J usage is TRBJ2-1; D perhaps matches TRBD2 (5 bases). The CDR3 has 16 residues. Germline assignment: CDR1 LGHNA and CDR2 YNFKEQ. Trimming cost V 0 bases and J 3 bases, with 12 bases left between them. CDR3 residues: CASSQESSGNYNEQFF. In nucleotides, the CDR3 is TGTGCCAGCAGCCAAGAATCAAGCGGAAACTACAATGAGCAGTTCTTC.

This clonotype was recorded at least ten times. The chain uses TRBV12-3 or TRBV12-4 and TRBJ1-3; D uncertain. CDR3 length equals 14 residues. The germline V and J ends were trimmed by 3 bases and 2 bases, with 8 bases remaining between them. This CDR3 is CASSFSGPGNTIYF. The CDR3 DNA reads TGTGCCAGCAGTTTCTCGGGTCCTGGAAACACCATATATTTT.

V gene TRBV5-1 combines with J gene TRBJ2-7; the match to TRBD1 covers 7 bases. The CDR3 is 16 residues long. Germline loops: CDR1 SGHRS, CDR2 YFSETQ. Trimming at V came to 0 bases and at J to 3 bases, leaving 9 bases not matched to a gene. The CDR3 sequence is CASSLGDSRANYEQYF. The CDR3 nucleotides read TGCGCCAGCAGCTTGGGGGACAGCCGAGCTAACTACGAGCAGTACTTC.

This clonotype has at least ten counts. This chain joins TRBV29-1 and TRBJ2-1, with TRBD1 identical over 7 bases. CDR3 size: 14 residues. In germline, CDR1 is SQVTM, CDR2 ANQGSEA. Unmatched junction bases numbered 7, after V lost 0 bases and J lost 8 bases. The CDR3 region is CSVEEPNRGDEQFF. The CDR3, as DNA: TGCAGCGTTGAAGAACCAAACAGGGGAGATGAGCAGTTCTTC.

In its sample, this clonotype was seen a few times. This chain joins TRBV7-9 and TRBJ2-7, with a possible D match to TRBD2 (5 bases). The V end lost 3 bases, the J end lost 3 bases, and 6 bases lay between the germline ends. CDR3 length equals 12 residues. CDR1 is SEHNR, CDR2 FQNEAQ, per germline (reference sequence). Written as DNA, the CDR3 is TGTGCCAGCAGCTTTAGCGTCTACGAGCAGTACTTC. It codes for CASSFSVYEQYF.

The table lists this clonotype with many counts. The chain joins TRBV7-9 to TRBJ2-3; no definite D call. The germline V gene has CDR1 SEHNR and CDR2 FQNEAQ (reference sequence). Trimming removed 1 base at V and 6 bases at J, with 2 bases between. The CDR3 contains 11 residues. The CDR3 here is CASSLVDTQYF. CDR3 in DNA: TGTGCCAGCAGCTTAGTCGATACGCAGTATTTT.

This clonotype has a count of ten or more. The CDR3, as DNA: TGTGCCAGCGGCAGCCTCGAGACCCAGTACTTC. The encoded protein is CASGSLETQYF. The chain uses TRBV27 and TRBJ2-5; D is ambiguous. The V gene lost 8 bases and the J gene lost 5 bases, with 9 bases spanning the gap. The germline V gene has CDR1 MNHEY and CDR2 SMNVEV (reference sequence). The CDR3 is 11 amino acids.

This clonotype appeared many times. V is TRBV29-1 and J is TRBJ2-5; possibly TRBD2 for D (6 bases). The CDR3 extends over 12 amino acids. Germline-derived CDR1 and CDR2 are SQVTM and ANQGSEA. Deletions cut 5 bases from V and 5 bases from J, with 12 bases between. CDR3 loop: CSVWRDGETQYF. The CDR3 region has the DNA TGCAGCGTTTGGAGGGACGGGGAGACCCAGTACTTC.

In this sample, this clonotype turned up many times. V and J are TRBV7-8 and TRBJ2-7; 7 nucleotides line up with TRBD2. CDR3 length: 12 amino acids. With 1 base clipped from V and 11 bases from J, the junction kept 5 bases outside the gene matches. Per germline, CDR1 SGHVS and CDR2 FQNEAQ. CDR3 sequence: CASSLVGLDEYF. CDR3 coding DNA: TGTGCCAGCAGCTTAGTTGGACTAGATGAGTACTTC.

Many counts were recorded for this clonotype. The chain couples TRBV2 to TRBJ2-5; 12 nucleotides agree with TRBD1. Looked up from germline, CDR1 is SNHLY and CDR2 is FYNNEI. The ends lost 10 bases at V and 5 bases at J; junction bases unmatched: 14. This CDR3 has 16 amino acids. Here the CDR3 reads CATPGQGAVGDETQYF. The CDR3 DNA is TGTGCCACCCCGGGACAGGGGGCCGTGGGTGACGAGACCCAGTACTTC.

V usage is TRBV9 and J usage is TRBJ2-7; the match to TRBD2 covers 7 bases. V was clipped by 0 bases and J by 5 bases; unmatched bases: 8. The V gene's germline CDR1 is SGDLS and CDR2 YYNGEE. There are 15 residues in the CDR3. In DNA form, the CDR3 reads TGTGCCAGCAGCGTAGAGGGCGGGAGCATTGACGAGCAGTACTTC. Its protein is CASSVEGGSIDEQYF.

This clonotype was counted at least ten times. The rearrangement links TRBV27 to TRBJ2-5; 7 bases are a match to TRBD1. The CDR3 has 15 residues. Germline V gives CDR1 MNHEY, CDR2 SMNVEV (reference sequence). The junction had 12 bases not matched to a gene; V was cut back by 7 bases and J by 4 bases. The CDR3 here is CASTSFPGQTETQYF. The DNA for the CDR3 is TGTGCCAGCACCTCTTTCCCGGGACAGACAGAGACCCAGTACTTC.

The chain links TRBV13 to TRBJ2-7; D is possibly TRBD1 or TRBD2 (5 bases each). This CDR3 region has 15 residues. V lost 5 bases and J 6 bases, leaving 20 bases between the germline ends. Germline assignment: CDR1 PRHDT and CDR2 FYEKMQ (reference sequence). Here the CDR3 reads CASSPPRGEGAEQYF. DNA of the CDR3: TGTGCCAGCAGCCCCCCTAGGGGAGAAGGAGCCGAGCAGTACTTC. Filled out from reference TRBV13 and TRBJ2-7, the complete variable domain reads AAGVIQSPRHLIKEKRETATLKCYPIPRHDTVYWYQQGPGQDPQFLISFYEKMQSDKGSIPDRFSAQQFSDYHSELNMSSLELGDSALYFCASSPPRGEGAEQYFGPGTRLTVT.

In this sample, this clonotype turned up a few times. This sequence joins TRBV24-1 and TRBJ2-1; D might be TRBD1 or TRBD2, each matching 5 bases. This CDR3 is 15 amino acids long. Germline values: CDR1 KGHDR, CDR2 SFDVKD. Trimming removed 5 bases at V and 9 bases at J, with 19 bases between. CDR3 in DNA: TGTGCCACCAGTGCGACTCCTAGCAACGGGGCTGAGCAGTTCTTC. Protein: CATSATPSNGAEQFF.

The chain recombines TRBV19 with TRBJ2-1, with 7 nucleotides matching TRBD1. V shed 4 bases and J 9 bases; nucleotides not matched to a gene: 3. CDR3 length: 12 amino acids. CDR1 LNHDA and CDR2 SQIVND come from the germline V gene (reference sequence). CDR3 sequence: CASSTTGFEQFF. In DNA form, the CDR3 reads TGTGCCAGTAGTACGACAGGGTTTGAGCAGTTCTTC.

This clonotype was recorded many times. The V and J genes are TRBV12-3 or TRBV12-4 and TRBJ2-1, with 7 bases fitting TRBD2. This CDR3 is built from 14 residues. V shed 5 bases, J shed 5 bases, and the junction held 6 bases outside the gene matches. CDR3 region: CASSLGGPDNEQFF. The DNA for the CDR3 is TGTGCCAGCAGTCTGGGAGGGCCGGACAATGAGCAGTTCTTC.